Presented here are 21 T cell receptor beta chains from one specimen sequenced in a study of shared T cell receptors in the human thymus. TCRdb's copy holds only in-frame clones and misses some; the assay was immunoSEQ multiplex PCR. Of 600,000 or so clones in the sample, roughly 86% were seen once. These data were likewise used in another study, on human thymus T cells.

The sample comprised thymocytes. These receptors came from a boy less than two years old with a congenital heart defect.

This chain links TRBV6-1 with TRBJ2-3; 7 bases are shared with TRBD2. With V trimmed by 8 bases and J by 3 bases, 8 bases remained unmatched. Germline loops: CDR1 MNHNS, CDR2 SASEGT. The length of the CDR3 is 14 residues. The DNA for the CDR3 is TGTGCCAGCCGGGGGGATTTTGGGACAGATACGCAGTATTTT. Its protein is CASRGDFGTDTQYF.

A remark on this clone: The germline gene is not matched at one end of the junction; a read error may be the cause. The chain links TRBV20-1 to TRBJ1-1; TRBD1 matches 8 bases. The CDR3 length is 11 residues. Looked up from germline, CDR1 is DFQATT and CDR2 is SNEGSKA (reference sequence). The CDR3 DNA is TGCAGTGCTAGAGCCGGGACAGGCCCAACCTTT. It is translated as CSARAGTGPTF.

The chain employs TRBV7-6 and TRBJ2-1; possibly TRBD2 for D (6 bases). The germline CDR1 and CDR2 sequences are SGHVS and FNYEAQ. V was clipped by 4 bases and J by 1 base, with 20 bases between them. CDR3 size: 18 residues. CDR3: CASSSTTSPGSSYNEQFF. In DNA, the CDR3 is TGTGCCAGCAGCTCAACAACTAGCCCCGGGTCATCCTACAATGAGCAGTTCTTC.

The rearrangement joins TRBV29-1 to TRBJ2-1; maybe TRBD2 (5 bases). The V and J ends lost 3 bases and 8 bases respectively, with 20 bases between them. CDR1 is SQVTM, CDR2 ANQGSEA, per germline. The CDR3 is 15 amino acids. DNA for the CDR3: TGCAGCGTTGATATGAGCGGCCCCCGGGTGTATGAGCAGTTCTTC. Its protein product is CSVDMSGPRVYEQFF.

The gene calls are TRBV5-4 and TRBJ2-7; TRBD1 might be the D (6 bases). Between the trimmed V and J ends, which lost 0 bases and 1 base, there was a span of 17 bases. The germline V gene has CDR1 SGHNT and CDR2 YYREEE (reference sequence). The CDR3 totals 17 residues. The CDR3 protein is CASSLVFSSGASYEQYF. CDR3 nucleotide sequence: TGTGCCAGCAGCTTGGTGTTTTCGTCAGGGGCGTCCTACGAGCAGTACTTC.

Details on this clone: A junction end diverges from the germline sequence, so it may reflect a read error. This chain uses TRBV27 with TRBJ2-7, with D possibly matching TRBD2 (5 bases). This CDR3 is built from 14 residues. From germline, CDR1 is MNHEY and CDR2 SMNVEV (reference sequence). This CDR3 is CASSFRGISHEQYF. CDR3 nucleotides: TGTGCCAGCAGTTTTCGGGGAATCTCCCACGAGCAGTACTTC.

The gene calls are TRBV30 and TRBJ2-7; D uncertain. The CDR3 extends over 15 amino acids. CDR1 and CDR2 from the germline V gene are GTSNPN and SVGIG (reference sequence). V shed 0 bases and J shed 4 bases, with 16 bases lying between them. The CDR3, as DNA: TGTGCCTGGAGTGTAAGCCCTACCCCCCAATACGAGCAGTACTTC. Encoded protein: CAWSVSPTPQYEQYF.

On this clone: At the DNA level, this CDR3 is encoded by other sequences in the same sample as well. The chain couples TRBV28 to TRBJ1-5; TRBD1 matches at 8 bases. Trimming took 3 bases from V and 3 from J; bases not matched to a gene: 13. Germline V lookup: CDR1 MDHEN, CDR2 SYDVKM. The CDR3 spans 18 residues. The CDR3: CASSFLGQAEPNNQPQHF. CDR3 coding DNA: TGTGCCAGCAGTTTTTTGGGACAGGCGGAACCGAACAATCAGCCCCAGCATTTT.

The gene calls are TRBV27 and TRBJ1-2; 7 nucleotides align to TRBD1. This CDR3 is built from 14 residues. Germline CDR1 MNHEY, CDR2 SMNVEV (reference sequence). Trimming removed 2 bases from V and 7 bases from J; junction bases left unmatched: 7. The CDR3 is CASSLRQGLGGYTF. As DNA, the CDR3 is TGTGCCAGCAGTTTACGACAGGGCTTGGGTGGCTACACCTTC.

J is TRBJ2-1 and V is TRBV11-2; 9 bases line up with TRBD1. With 4 bases clipped from V and 8 bases from J, the junction kept 18 bases outside the gene matches. Germline CDR1 SGHAT, CDR2 FQNNGV. The CDR3 sequence is 18 residues long. DNA for the CDR3: TGTGCCAGCAGCTCCCTAATCAACGGACAGGGGAAATTCGATGAGCAGTTCTTC. It encodes CASSSLINGQGKFDEQFF.

This chain uses TRBV28 with TRBJ1-5; possible D gene TRBD1, 6 bases. The CDR3 contains 17 residues. From germline, CDR1 is MDHEN and CDR2 SYDVKM. V was cut by 0 bases and J by 1 base, with 13 bases left in between. The CDR3: CASSLWRTAASNQPQHF. The CDR3 DNA follows: TGTGCCAGCAGTTTATGGAGGACAGCGGCGAGCAATCAGCCCCAGCATTTT.

The chain couples TRBV27 to TRBJ1-1, with 8 nucleotides matching TRBD1. From germline, CDR1 is MNHEY and CDR2 SMNVEV (reference sequence). The ends lost 5 bases at V and 2 bases at J; junction bases unmatched: 7. The CDR3 has 15 residues. CDR3 sequence: CASSPDRGLNTEAFF. Here the CDR3 DNA reads TGTGCCAGCAGTCCAGACAGGGGACTTAACACTGAAGCTTTCTTT.

The V call is TRBV2, the J call TRBJ2-1; no firm D call. The CDR3 contains 11 residues. Germline CDR1 is SNHLY and CDR2 is FYNNEI. Between the trimmed V and J ends, which lost 3 bases and 9 bases, there was a span of 6 bases. The CDR3 DNA follows: TGTGCCAGCAGTGAGACATTTGAGCAGTTCTTC. It yields the protein CASSETFEQFF.

The chain has TRBV19 and TRBJ1-5; 11 bases match TRBD1. The CDR3 is 16 amino acids. Germline-derived CDR1 and CDR2 are LNHDA and SQIVND (reference sequence). Trimming took 5 bases from V and 4 from J; bases not matched to a gene: 7. CDR3 protein: CASSPPGTGGNQPQHF. CDR3 coding DNA: TGTGCCAGTAGTCCTCCCGGGACAGGGGGTAATCAGCCCCAGCATTTT.

The CDR3 coding sequence is TGTGCCAGCAGCCAAGACCCGACAGGGGACTACTCTGGGGCCAACGTCCTGACTTTC. This encodes CASSQDPTGDYSGANVLTF. V and J are TRBV4-2 and TRBJ2-6; tentatively, D is TRBD1 (8 bases). CDR1 is LGHNA, CDR2 YNFKEQ, per germline. This CDR3 spans 19 amino acids. V dropped 0 bases and J dropped 0 bases, with 15 bases sitting between them.

Concerning this clone itself: Other DNA sequences in the sample encode the same CDR3. The V call is TRBV27, the J call TRBJ1-4, with D unresolved. Per the germline V gene, CDR1 is MNHEY and CDR2 is SMNVEV (reference sequence). The length of the CDR3 is 13 residues. With 3 bases removed from V and 6 bases from J, the gap between germline ends came to 8 bases. Here the CDR3 DNA reads TGTGCCAGCAGTTTTAAAGCCCATGAAAAACTGTTTTTT. Its protein product is CASSFKAHEKLFF.

This clone was seen only once. The V and J genes are TRBV4-1 and TRBJ2-3, with D possibly being TRBD1 (6 bases). V lost 4 bases and J lost 3, with 17 bases in between. The CDR3 spans 16 residues. Germline CDR1 MGHRA, CDR2 YSYEKL. This CDR3 is CASSPYAERGTDTQYF. CDR3 nucleotide sequence: TGCGCCAGCAGCCCATACGCGGAGAGGGGGACAGATACGCAGTATTTT.

The rearrangement joins TRBV5-6 to TRBJ2-7; 11 bases are shared with TRBD1. With V trimmed by 1 base and J by 0 bases, 6 bases remained unmatched. The CDR3 has 17 amino acids. The germline gives CDR1 SGHDT, CDR2 YYEEEE. This CDR3 reads CASSLLPGTGGSYEQYF. The DNA of the CDR3 is TGTGCCAGCAGCTTGCTCCCCGGGACAGGGGGCTCCTACGAGCAGTACTTC.

The CDR3 DNA is TGTGCCAGCAGCCTTCAGGACAGGGGCGGTGGCTACACCTTC. Its translation is CASSLQDRGGGYTF. The rearrangement links TRBV5-5 to TRBJ1-2, with 9 nucleotides matching TRBD1. Germline V gene data show CDR1 as SGHKS and CDR2 as YYEKEE (reference sequence). The J segment lost 7 bases and the V segment lost 4 bases, leaving 8 bases of the junction unmatched. The CDR3 runs to 14 residues. Full variable domain (missing parts from reference TRBV5-5 and TRBJ1-2): DAGVTQSPTHLIKTRGQQVTLRCSPISGHKSVSWYQQVLGQGPQFIFQYYEKEERGRGNFPDRFSARQFPNYSSELNVNALLLGDSALYLCASSLQDRGGGYTFGSGTRLTVV.

CDR3 coding DNA: TGTGCCAGCAGCAGAGGACAGGGGCTCGAGGACACTGAAGCTTTCTTT. The encoded protein is CASSRGQGLEDTEAFF. V is TRBV5-6 and J is TRBJ1-1; 9 nucleotides match TRBD1. The CDR3 is 16 amino acids. The ends lost 4 bases at V and 3 bases at J; junction bases unmatched: 10. Germline V lookup: CDR1 SGHDT, CDR2 YYEEEE.

The chain links TRBV7-3 to TRBJ1-1; TRBD1 aligns across 8 bases. The CDR3 is 15 residues long. Per germline, CDR1 SGHTA and CDR2 FQGTGA. The V gene end was trimmed by 4 bases and the J gene end by 3 bases; junction bases not matched to a gene: 7. CDR3 sequence: CASSSGQGKDTEAFF. In DNA form, the CDR3 reads TGTGCCAGCAGCTCAGGACAGGGCAAGGACACTGAAGCTTTCTTT.